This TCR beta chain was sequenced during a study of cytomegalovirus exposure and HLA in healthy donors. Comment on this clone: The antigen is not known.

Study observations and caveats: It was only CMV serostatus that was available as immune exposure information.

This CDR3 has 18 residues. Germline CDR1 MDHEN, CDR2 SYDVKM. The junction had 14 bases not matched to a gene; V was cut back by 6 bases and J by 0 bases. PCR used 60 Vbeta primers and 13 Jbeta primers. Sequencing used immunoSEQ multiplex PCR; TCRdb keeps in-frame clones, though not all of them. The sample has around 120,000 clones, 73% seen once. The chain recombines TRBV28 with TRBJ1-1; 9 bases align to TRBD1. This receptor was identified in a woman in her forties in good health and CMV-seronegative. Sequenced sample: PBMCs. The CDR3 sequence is CASRVGTGSVHMNTEAFF. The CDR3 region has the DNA TGTGCCAGCAGGGTCGGGACAGGGTCGGTCCATATGAACACTGAAGCTTTCTTT.